These T cell receptor beta chains were read from a single sample in a study of T cells in Graves' hyperthyroidism and ophthalmopathy. TCRdb re-derived calls from the multiplex PCR reads in MiXCR, one entry per CDR3 protein. The sample contains fewer than 850,000 distinct CDR3 sequences, approximately 15% of which appear only once. Sequencing used blood. These receptors were taken from a man in his fifties with Graves' hyperthyroidism. CDR3s include the opening cysteine and the closing phenylalanine or tryptophan. Rows may omit the clone size; those that give it use once, few, many or a size class.

>TRBV2|many
CASSGGGPRPEAFF
>TRBV28|many
CASSFPNSYNEQFF
>TRBV4-1|NA
CASSRDEVVDRLNSPLHF
>TRBV29-1|NA
CSVDQQGANEKLFF
>TRBV25-1|many
CASSEWDTQYF
>TRBV29-1|NA
CSVGRANEQYF
>TRBV29-1|many
CSVEDGTATYEQYF
>TRBV10-3|many
CAAGLAGVGDEQFF
>TRBV28|many
CASSLIEGDYEQYF
>TRBV27|NA
CASRLGGGLSYEQYF